This T cell receptor beta chain was identified during a study of blood T cell repertoires in COVID-19. Overall study context: Researchers got acute and convalescent COVID-19 samples from the United States, Italy and Spain. The cDNA or gDNA used as material had been derived from T cells, B-cell-depleted T cells, or PBMCs.

Original handling: How many nucleated cells were present was estimated from reference gene primer amplification. Generated by immunoSEQ multiplex PCR, the TCRdb table keeps only in-frame clones and is missing some. V, J and clone size were drawn from that table, and D and trimming were deduced from the DNA. In the table there are a few hundred thousand clones, almost 90% of which are singletons. Seattle-derived patients entered the study during active infection and were followed longitudinally. The V gene end was trimmed by 8 bases and the J gene end by 3 bases; junction bases not matched to a gene: 4. The CDR3 loop spans 14 amino acids. From germline, CDR1 is MNHNY and CDR2 SVGAGI (reference sequence).

The gene calls are TRBV6-6 and TRBJ2-5; the match to TRBD1 covers 12 bases. The sequencing input was peripheral blood. The source of this sequence is a woman aged 25 to 45 with COVID-19, enrolled during active disease. The CDR3 nucleotides are TGTGCCAGCTCGGGACAGGGGGCGAAAGAGACCCAGTACTTC. Translation gives CASSGQGAKETQYF.